This T cell receptor beta chain emerged from a study of cytomegalovirus exposure and HLA in healthy donors. The study, taken as a whole, reports: Investigators reported 150 to 200 TCR beta chains as tied to cytomegalovirus. TCR beta V- and J-gene trimming, according to a later analysis, was linked to a missense DCLRE1C variant.

PCR was performed using 60 Vbeta and 13 Jbeta primers. Measured with immunoSEQ multiplex PCR; TCRdb has only the in-frame clones, and not every one. The listing contains 130,000 or so clones. In the case of this clone: The target antigen is unknown.

This CDR3 is built from 12 residues. The germline CDR1 and CDR2 sequences are SGHAT and FQNNGV. Trimming stripped 5 bases from V and 13 bases from J, with 17 bases between. The J gene is TRBJ2-5, the V gene TRBV11-2; a possible D gene is TRBD2 (5 bases). The sequence was collected from a woman aged 18-35 years in good health and CMV-seronegative. Input material: PBMCs. CDR3 sequence: CASSPRIGLSYF. The CDR3 DNA follows: TGTGCCAGCAGCCCTAGAATAGGACTGTCGTACTTC.